This T cell receptor beta chain comes out of a study of T-cell memory formation after mild COVID-19. General study points: Later expanders leaned CD4+, whereas day 15 to 85 contracting clones were balanced CD4/CD8.

This clonotype has only a few counts. What it binds is unknown. In TCRdb, the 5' RACE reads were re-called with MiXCR into one record per CDR3 protein. This table holds 120,000 or so distinct CDR3 sequences, roughly 15% found once. Per the germline V gene, CDR1 is MNHEY and CDR2 is SVGAGI. Losses at the gene ends were 2 bases for V and 1 base for J; bases not matched to a gene: 8. The CDR3 loop spans 18 amino acids. This TCR was sampled from an adult woman who had mild COVID-19 (a few samples of this study predate the infection). Cell type and time point are not known. The sequenced sample was PBMCs or a T cell subset sorted from them (not recorded which). V usage is TRBV6-5 and J usage is TRBJ2-7; 13 bases match TRBD2. In DNA, the CDR3 is TGTGCCAGCAGTTACCGGACTAGCGGGAGCGGCGGGTCCTACGAGCAGTACTTC. Protein product: CASSYRTSGSGGSYEQYF.